The source of this TCR beta chain is a study of T cell repertoires in cytomegalovirus infection. Study-wide context: CMV infection together with matching HLA type was indicated by public TCR beta signatures. General study points: Cumulative frequency (of public TCR beta family members) identified carriers of CMV plus the relevant HLA. In two of eight donors, the top clonotype was HLA-C-restricted CMV-specific.

Notes on this clonotype: The antigen is not known.

TCRdb used MiXCR to reprocess the reads, holding one entry per CDR3 protein. The profile covers 700,000 to 900,000 distinct CDR3 sequences, with around 29% appearing a single time and less than 15% taken by the ten largest. The clonotype comes from a human donor in good health (CMV status not recorded). Some clones in this sample may be carry-over from other donors' samples. The specimen was cultured CD8+ T cells from PBMCs, collected from culture after CMV antigen stimulation.

The CDR3 coding sequence is TGTGCCAGCAGTTACTCGACAGGGGGTCGCTCCTACAATGAGCAGTTCTTC. Residues: CASSYSTGGRSYNEQFF. The rearrangement joins TRBV6-5 to TRBJ2-1, with 9 nucleotides matching TRBD1. Losses at the gene ends were 0 bases for V and 0 bases for J; bases not matched to a gene: 3. Germline CDR1 MNHEY, CDR2 SVGAGI. The CDR3 sequence is 17 residues long.